Listed here is a single T cell receptor beta chain. Its antigen is undetermined. It may be a read error: a sequence one base away is much more abundant. This sample's RNA came from whole unsorted tissue. Donors were chemotherapy-naive, newly diagnosed lung cancer surgical patients in China, August–late 2014. Three rounds of nested PCR, following a modified ARM-PCR protocol, produced the TCRbeta library. TCRdb used MiXCR to reprocess the multiplex PCR reads, holding one entry per CDR3 protein. The top ten clones hold roughly 13% of a sample with some 120,000 distinct CDR3 sequences, over 65% of them seen once. The sample originates from a study of tumor and adjacent non-tumor tissue in lung cancer. The CDR3 runs to 15 residues. The germline CDR1 and CDR2 sequences are MNHEY and SVGEGT. Regarding the study as a whole: Shorter survival was associated with higher TCR diversity in tumors. Top 100 clones took a larger repertoire share in normal lung.

The sequencing input was lung tumor tissue. The chain employs TRBV6-2 or TRBV6-3 and TRBJ1-5, with D perhaps matching TRBD1 (6 bases). This TCR came from a man aged 25 to 40 with non-small cell lung cancer. CDR3 coding DNA: TGTGCCAGCAGTTACGGGACATTCTTCAATCAGCCCCGGCATTTT. Its translation is CASSYGTFFNQPRHF.